The present entry profiles one T cell receptor beta chain with its context. The sample is drawn from a study of cytomegalovirus exposure and HLA in healthy donors. Researchers ran the PCR with 60 Vbeta and 13 Jbeta primers. Produced via immunoSEQ multiplex PCR; TCRdb's table is partial and in-frame only. Here the sample spans about 140,000 clones, 82% being singletons. Germline CDR1 and CDR2: LNHDA and SQIVND (reference sequence). Trimming shortened V by 8 bases and J by 3 bases, and 13 bases separated the two germline ends. The length of the CDR3 is 13 residues. Sequencing used PBMCs. V usage is TRBV19 and J usage is TRBJ1-2; D might be TRBD1 (5 bases). The receptor was derived from a woman aged 45-65 years in good health and CMV-seropositive. The CDR3 here is CASRNQGDYGYTF. The CDR3 nucleotides read TGTGCCAGTCGCAATCAGGGCGACTATGGCTACACCTTC.